This TCR beta chain was captured in a study of T cell responses to AZD1222 COVID-19 vaccine. Assay: immunoSEQ multiplex PCR; the TCRdb copy retains only in-frame clones and omits some. The sample shows 150,000 to 160,000 clones, 90% of them seen only once. In regard to this clone: The antigen is unknown.

V lost 3 bases to trimming and J lost 1 base, with 14 bases between them. The CDR3 is 16 residues long. Germline V gene lookup returns CDR1 SGHRS and CDR2 YFSETQ. Overall study findings and caveats: Most donors were white British and more were female, and clonal diversity was possibly underestimated.

The TCR sequence derives from an adult in good health. The chain links TRBV5-1 to TRBJ2-1; weak D call: TRBD2 (5 bases). The sample in question was peripheral blood, obtained on day 0 of AZD1222 vaccination. DNA of the CDR3: TGCGCCAGCAGCTGGGATAGTAGCGCGTCCTACAATGAGCAGTTCTTC. This codes for CASSWDSSASYNEQFF.